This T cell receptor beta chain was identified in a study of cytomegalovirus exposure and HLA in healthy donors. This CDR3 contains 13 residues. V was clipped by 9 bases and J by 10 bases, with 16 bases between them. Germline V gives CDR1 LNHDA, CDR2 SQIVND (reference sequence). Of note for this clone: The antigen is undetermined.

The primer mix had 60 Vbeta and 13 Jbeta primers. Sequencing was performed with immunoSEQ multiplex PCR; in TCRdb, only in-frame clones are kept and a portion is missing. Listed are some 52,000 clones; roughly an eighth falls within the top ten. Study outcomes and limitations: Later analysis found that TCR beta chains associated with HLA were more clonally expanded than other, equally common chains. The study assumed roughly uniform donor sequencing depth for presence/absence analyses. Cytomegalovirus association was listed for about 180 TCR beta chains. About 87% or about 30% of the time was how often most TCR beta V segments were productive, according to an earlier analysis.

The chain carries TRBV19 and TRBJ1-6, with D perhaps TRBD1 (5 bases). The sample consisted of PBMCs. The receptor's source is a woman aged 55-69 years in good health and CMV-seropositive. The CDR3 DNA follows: TGTGCCAGCAAGGGGACTTTAAACTCACCCCTCCACTTT. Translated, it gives CASKGTLNSPLHF. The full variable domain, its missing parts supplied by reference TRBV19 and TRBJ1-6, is DGGITQSPKYLFRKEGQNVTLSCEQNLNHDAMYWYRQDPGQGLRLIYYSQIVNDFQKGDIAEGYSVSREKKESFPLTVTSAQKNPTAFYLCASKGTLNSPLHFGNGTRLTVT.